Each of the 25 T cell receptor beta chains below was sequenced from the same sample in a study of T cell clonality in common variable immunodeficiency. Assay: immunoSEQ multiplex PCR; the TCRdb copy retains only in-frame clones and omits some. This sample includes more than 30,000 clones with no singletons; its ten biggest clones take up approximately 3%. The source material was peripheral blood mononuclear cells. All receptors come from a person between 18 and 75 years old in good health.

The table lists this clone with many counts. The CDR3 is cut off 3 residues early in the read; its end comes from the germline J gene. The J gene is TRBJ2-3, the V gene TRBV6-1; 7 bases agree with TRBD1. Germline assignment: CDR1 MNHNS and CDR2 SASEGT. This CDR3 has 17 amino acids. The junction had 12 bases not matched to a gene; V was cut back by 2 bases and J by 4 bases. CDR3 in amino acids: CASSEMRGLGSADTQYF. The part of the CDR3 DNA that was read is TGTGCCAGCAGTGAAATGAGGGGGCTCGGTTCGGCAGATACG.

The sample holds many counts of this clone. The read ends 3 residues early relative to the CDR3; the germline J gene fills the gap. V gene TRBV10-1 combines with J gene TRBJ2-3; TRBD2 matches 9 bases. J was trimmed by 4 bases and V by 3 bases; bases with no gene match: 14. The V gene's germline CDR1 is WNHNN and CDR2 SYGVQD (reference sequence). The CDR3 consists of 18 residues. This chain's CDR3 is CASSDSRLTSGSADTQYF. Partial CDR3 DNA: TGCGCCAGCAGTGACAGCCGGTTGACTAGCGGAAGCGCAGATACG.

At least ten counts were recorded for this clone. The sequence runs out 3 residues before the end of the CDR3; the remainder is reconstructed from the germline J gene. The rearrangement joins TRBV30 to TRBJ1-2, with D perhaps matching TRBD1 (5 bases). Trimming removed 2 bases at V and 0 bases at J, with 10 bases between. CDR3 length: 14 residues. Looked up from germline, CDR1 is GTSNPN and CDR2 is SVGIG (reference sequence). CDR3 DNA, as far as it was read: TGTGCCTGGAGTCTGGGGCCATCTAACTATGGC. Translation: CAWSLGPSNYG. The CDR3 reads in full as CAWSLGPSNYGYTF.

This clone was observed at least ten times. The read terminates 3 residues ahead of where the CDR3 ends, so the germline J gene completes it. The chain joins TRBV2 to TRBJ2-3; possibly TRBD1 for D (7 bases). Trimming took off 0 bases at V and 4 bases at J, with 11 bases between the two ends. The length of the CDR3 is 15 residues. Germline CDR1 reads SNHLY; CDR2 reads FYNNEI. The CDR3 protein is CASSEARDSSDTQYF. The CDR3 DNA, read in part, is TGTGCCAGCAGTGAAGCGCGGGACAGTTCAGATACG.

Many counts were recorded for this clone. The CDR3 end falls 3 residues outside the read, so it is completed with the germline J gene. V is TRBV19 and J is TRBJ1-2; the match to TRBD1 covers 10 bases. The CDR3 is 14 residues long. The trim removed 9 bases at V and 5 bases at J, leaving 9 bases unmatched. Germline V gene sequence: CDR1 LNHDA, CDR2 SQIVND (reference sequence). The sequenced CDR3 bases are TGTGCCAGCCAGACCTCGGACAGGGGGTATGGC. It translates to CASQTSDRGYG. The full-length CDR3 reads as CASQTSDRGYGYTF.

This clone was seen many times. Sequencing ends 3 residues short of the CDR3 end; the germline J gene provides the rest. This chain joins TRBV19 and TRBJ2-7, with D hard to call. The V gene's germline CDR1 is LNHDA and CDR2 SQIVND (reference sequence). Trimming stripped 3 bases from V and 2 bases from J, with 14 bases between. This CDR3 comprises 15 residues. CDR3 loop: CASSIFGGKTYEQYF. The part of the CDR3 DNA that was read is TGTGCCAGTAGTATCTTCGGCGGCAAAACCTACGAG.

This clone has at least ten counts. Sequencing ends 3 residues short of the CDR3 end; the germline J gene provides the rest. The rearrangement joins TRBV11-2 to TRBJ2-1; a weak D match, TRBD2 (5 bases). Germline V gene sequence: CDR1 SGHAT, CDR2 FQNNGV. This CDR3 is 15 amino acids long. V gave up 5 bases and J gave up 6 bases, with 17 bases separating them. CDR3 bases read: TGTGCCAGCAGCGGAATTAAACTAGGACCCAATGAG. It translates to CASSGIKLGPNE. In full, the CDR3 is CASSGIKLGPNEQFF.

This clone was detected ten times or more. With the read ending 3 residues before the CDR3 end, the germline J gene is used to fill in that end. The genes are TRBV28 and TRBJ2-7; TRBD2 aligns across 7 bases. J lost 3 bases, V lost 5 bases, and 10 bases had no gene match. There are 15 residues in the CDR3. CDR1 MDHEN and CDR2 SYDVKM come from the germline V gene. This CDR3 reads CASSILGGSVYEQYF. Partial CDR3 DNA: TGTGCCAGCAGTATCCTGGGGGGGTCTGTCTACGAG.

In this sample, this clone turned up many times. The read comes to an end 3 residues before the CDR3 does, leaving the germline J gene to fill in the end. The chain is built from TRBV5-1 and TRBJ1-1; TRBD1 is a possible D gene (6 bases). CDR3 length equals 15 residues. Germline V gives CDR1 SGHRS, CDR2 YFSETQ. Trimming took 6 bases from V and 3 from J, leaving 18 bases between them. CDR3 in amino acids: CASTQRRGGDTEAFF. CDR3 DNA (partial): TGCGCCAGCACCCAACGCAGGGGAGGGGACACTGAA.

Ten or more counts support this clone. Sequencing ends 3 residues short of the CDR3 end; the germline J gene provides the rest. This chain uses TRBV11-2 with TRBJ2-7; D is possibly TRBD2 (6 bases). CDR3 length: 14 amino acids. With 1 base removed from V and 4 bases from J, the gap between germline ends came to 11 bases. Germline values: CDR1 SGHAT, CDR2 FQNNGV. The CDR3 bases that were read are TGTGCCAGCAGCTTAGTCGCTAGCGCTTACGAG. This encodes CASSLVASAYE. The entire CDR3 protein reads CASSLVASAYEQYF.

This clone was observed many times. The read ends 3 residues early relative to the CDR3; the germline J gene fills the gap. This chain uses TRBV5-4 with TRBJ2-2, with D possibly being TRBD2 (6 bases). The CDR3 is 14 residues long. V was trimmed by 6 bases and J by 7 bases, leaving 16 bases between them. Germline V lookup: CDR1 SGHNT, CDR2 YYREEE (reference sequence). The part of the CDR3 DNA that was read is TGTGCCAGCACCCACACGGGGGTACACGGGGAG. Residues: CASTHTGVHGE. The full CDR3 sequence reads CASTHTGVHGELFF. The whole variable domain, remainder taken from reference TRBV5-4 and TRBJ2-2, is ETGVTQSPTHLIKTRGQQVTLRCSSQSGHNTVSWYQQALGQGPQFIFQYYREEENGRGNFPPRFSGLQFPNYSSELNVNALELDDSALYLCASTHTGVHGELFFGEGSRLTVL.

This clone was recorded many times. Sequencing ends 3 residues short of the CDR3 end; the germline J gene provides the rest. The chain is built from TRBV6-1 and TRBJ2-5, with 7 bases aligning to TRBD2. There are 16 residues in the CDR3. Germline V gene lookup returns CDR1 MNHNS and CDR2 SASEGT. The junction had 10 bases not matched to a gene; V was cut back by 4 bases and J by 2 bases. The CDR3 spells CASSVAGTTGQETQYF. CDR3 bases read: TGTGCCAGCAGTGTTGCCGGGACTACGGGACAAGAGACC.

There are many counts of this clone. The read stops 3 residues short of the end of the CDR3; the missing end is completed from the germline J gene. This chain joins TRBV5-1 and TRBJ2-6; D is perhaps TRBD1 (7 bases). V shed 4 bases and J shed 0 bases, with 14 bases lying between them. Germline V gene sequence: CDR1 SGHRS, CDR2 YFSETQ. The CDR3 runs 17 residues. The CDR3 bases that were read are TGCGCCAGCAGCCCTACAGGGGACTTCTCTGGGGCCAACGTC. Translated: CASSPTGDFSGANV. The complete CDR3 protein is CASSPTGDFSGANVLTF.

The table lists this clone with many counts. The CDR3 end is not reached by the read, which stops 3 residues before it; the germline J gene fills it in. The rearrangement joins TRBV20-1 to TRBJ1-5, with D unresolved. The germline V gene has CDR1 DFQATT and CDR2 SNEGSKA (reference sequence). The CDR3 covers 13 residues. The ends were cut back, 5 bases at V and 9 bases at J, with 17 bases in the middle. CDR3 DNA, as far as it was read: TGCAGTGCTCGTAGCGGGCCTCTAATGCCC. Its translation: CSARSGPLMP. The complete CDR3 protein is CSARSGPLMPQHF.

This clone was picked up many times. The read comes to an end 3 residues before the CDR3 does, leaving the germline J gene to fill in the end. The genes are TRBV19 and TRBJ1-5, with a possible D match to TRBD1 (6 bases). V was trimmed by 5 bases and J by 5 bases, leaving 16 bases between them. CDR1 and CDR2 from the germline V gene are LNHDA and SQIVND (reference sequence). The CDR3 contains 15 residues. The sequenced part of the CDR3 DNA is TGTGCCAGTAGTGTTTTACAGGGCTCTTATCAGCCC. It encodes CASSVLQGSYQP. From start to end, the CDR3 is CASSVLQGSYQPQHF.

This clone was recorded many times. The read falls 3 residues short of the CDR3 end, and the missing part is taken from the germline J gene. The rearrangement uses TRBV6-2 or TRBV6-3 and TRBJ2-1, with 9 nucleotides matching TRBD2. CDR1 and CDR2 (germline): MNHEY, SVGEGT. This CDR3 has 14 amino acids. The J segment lost 7 bases and the V segment lost 6 bases, leaving 7 bases of the junction unmatched. CDR3 amino acids: CASSPSLAGNEQFF. The sequenced part of the CDR3 DNA is TGTGCCAGCAGCCCATCCCTAGCGGGGAATGAG.

This clone has a count of ten or more. The sequence runs out 3 residues before the end of the CDR3; the remainder is reconstructed from the germline J gene. The gene calls are TRBV19 and TRBJ1-3, with TRBD1 identical over 8 bases. The CDR3 length is 14 residues. The V gene end was trimmed by 6 bases and the J gene end by 4 bases; junction bases not matched to a gene: 5. Per the germline V gene, CDR1 is LNHDA and CDR2 is SQIVND (reference sequence). The CDR3 sequence is CASSPDRVGNTIYF. CDR3 DNA, as far as it was read: TGTGCCAGTAGCCCGGACAGGGTCGGAAACACC.

This clone was seen many times. The CDR3 end is not reached by the read, which stops 3 residues before it; the germline J gene fills it in. The J gene is TRBJ2-1, the V gene TRBV29-1, with TRBD1 identical over 9 bases. CDR1 is SQVTM, CDR2 ANQGSEA, per germline. This CDR3 spans 14 amino acids. J was trimmed by 9 bases and V by 6 bases; bases with no gene match: 12. The sequenced CDR3 bases are TGCAGCGTAAGGACGGGACAGGGTGTTGGTGAG. Protein: CSVRTGQGVGE. The whole CDR3 protein is CSVRTGQGVGEQFF.

This clone was recorded at least ten times. The CDR3 extends 3 residues past the end of the read, so its final part is completed from the germline J gene. The sample carries other DNA sequences with the same CDR3. The rearrangement uses TRBV18 and TRBJ2-1, with 8 nucleotides matching TRBD2. CDR1 is KGHSH, CDR2 LQKENI, per germline. This CDR3 is 15 amino acids long. The J segment lost 2 bases and the V segment lost 0 bases, leaving 0 bases of the junction unmatched. This CDR3 is CASSPPGLAYNEQFF. The CDR3 DNA, read in part, is TGTGCCAGCTCACCACCGGGACTAGCCTACAATGAG.

This clone was seen repeatedly, ten times or more. Read data end 3 residues before the CDR3 end; the end is taken from the germline J gene. This chain joins TRBV5-1 and TRBJ1-1; D remains ambiguous. Germline V CDR1 and CDR2: SGHRS, YFSETQ. The V and J ends lost 0 bases and 5 bases respectively, with 17 bases between them. The CDR3 covers 16 residues. The CDR3 loop is CASSLVEGYEQTEAFF. CDR3 DNA (partial): TGCGCCAGCAGCTTGGTGGAGGGCTACGAACAAACTGAA. Full variable domain (remainder filled in from reference TRBV5-1 and TRBJ1-1): KAGVTQTPRYLIKTRGQQVTLSCSPISGHRSVSWYQQTPGQGLQFLFEYFSETQRNKGNFPGRFSGRQFSNSRSEMNVSTLELGDSALYLCASSLVEGYEQTEAFFGQGTRLTVV.

Ten or more counts support this clone. Read sequence stops 3 residues before the CDR3 end, and the germline J gene provides the missing end. This sequence joins TRBV7-9 and TRBJ1-1, with 7 nucleotides matching TRBD1. Unmatched junction bases numbered 6, after V lost 3 bases and J lost 2 bases. The CDR3 loop spans 15 amino acids. In germline, CDR1 is SEHNR, CDR2 FQNEAQ (reference sequence). The CDR3: CASSFYRDSNTEAFF. Partial CDR3 DNA: TGTGCCAGCAGCTTCTACCGGGACAGCAACACTGAA.

This clone came up many times. The read ends 3 residues before the CDR3 terminus; that terminus is restored from the germline J gene. The chain carries TRBV6-1 and TRBJ2-7; TRBD1 matches 11 bases. Germline trimming cut 1 base from V and 6 bases from J; bases unmatched to any gene: 5. Germline lookup yields CDR1 MNHNS and CDR2 SASEGT. The CDR3 is made up of 15 amino acids. The CDR3: CASSEVGTGGVEQYF. The covered CDR3 bases are TGTGCCAGCAGTGAAGTTGGGACAGGGGGAGTCGAG.

This clone appeared many times. The read ends 3 residues shy of where the CDR3 ends; the end is completed using the germline J gene. The chain has TRBV7-9 and TRBJ2-1; 7 nucleotides match TRBD1. The V and J ends lost 5 bases and 5 bases, in that order; junction bases with no gene match: 9. Germline V CDR1 and CDR2: SEHNR, FQNEAQ (reference sequence). This CDR3 comprises 15 residues. Partial CDR3 DNA: TGTGCCAGCAGCCCCCGGGACAGACCAGACAATGAG. Encoded protein: CASSPRDRPDNE. The whole CDR3 reads CASSPRDRPDNEQFF.

This clone was detected many times. The read finishes 3 residues shy of the CDR3 end, and the germline J gene is used to complete it. The chain links TRBV3-1 (or the pseudogene TRBV3-2) to TRBJ2-7; D call uncertain. The germline CDR1 and CDR2 sequences are LGHDT and YNNKEL (reference sequence). This CDR3 is 11 amino acids long. Deletions cut 1 base from V and 6 bases from J, with 4 bases between. The sequenced part of the CDR3 DNA is TGTGCCAGCAGCCAAGCCGGCGAG. The encoded protein is CASSQAGE. The entire CDR3 sequence reads CASSQAGEQYF.

This clone was detected many times. The read terminates 3 residues before the CDR3 end, so the remaining end is supplied by the germline J gene. This chain uses TRBV7-6 with TRBJ1-1, with 11 positions matching TRBD1. J lost 7 bases, V lost 4 bases, and 5 bases had no gene match. The CDR3 loop spans 14 amino acids. Germline V gives CDR1 SGHVS, CDR2 FNYEAQ. Here the CDR3 reads CASSSDRGQNEAFF. The DNA read from the CDR3 is TGTGCCAGCAGCTCGGACAGGGGGCAGAATGAA.